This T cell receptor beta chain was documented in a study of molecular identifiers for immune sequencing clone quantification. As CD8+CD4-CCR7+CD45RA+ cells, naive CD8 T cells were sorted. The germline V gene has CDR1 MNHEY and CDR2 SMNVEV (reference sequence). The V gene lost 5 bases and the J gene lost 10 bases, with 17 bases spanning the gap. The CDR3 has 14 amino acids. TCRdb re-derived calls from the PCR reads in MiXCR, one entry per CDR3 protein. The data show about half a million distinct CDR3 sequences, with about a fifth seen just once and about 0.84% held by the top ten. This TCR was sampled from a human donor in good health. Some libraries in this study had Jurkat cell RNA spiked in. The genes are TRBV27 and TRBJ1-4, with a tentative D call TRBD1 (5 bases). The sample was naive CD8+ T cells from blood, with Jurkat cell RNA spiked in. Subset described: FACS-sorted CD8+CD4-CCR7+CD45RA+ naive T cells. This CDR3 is CASSPYNPGTKLFF. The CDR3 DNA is TGTGCCAGCAGTCCATACAATCCCGGGACAAAACTGTTTTTT.